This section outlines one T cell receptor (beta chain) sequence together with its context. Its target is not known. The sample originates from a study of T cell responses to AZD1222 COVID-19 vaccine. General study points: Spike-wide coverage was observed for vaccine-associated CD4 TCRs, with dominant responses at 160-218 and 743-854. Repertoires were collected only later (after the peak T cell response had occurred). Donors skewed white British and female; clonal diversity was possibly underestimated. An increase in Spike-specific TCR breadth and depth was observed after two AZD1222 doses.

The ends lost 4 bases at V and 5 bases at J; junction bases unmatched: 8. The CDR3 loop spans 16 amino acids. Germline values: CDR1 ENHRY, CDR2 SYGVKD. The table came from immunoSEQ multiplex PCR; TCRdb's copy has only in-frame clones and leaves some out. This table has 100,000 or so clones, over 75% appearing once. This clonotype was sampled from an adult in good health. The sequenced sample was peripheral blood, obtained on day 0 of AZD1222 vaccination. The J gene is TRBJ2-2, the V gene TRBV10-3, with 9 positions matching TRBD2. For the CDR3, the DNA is TGTGCCATCAGTGCCTCTAGCGGGGAATATACCGGGGAGCTGTTTTTT. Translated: CAISASSGEYTGELFF.